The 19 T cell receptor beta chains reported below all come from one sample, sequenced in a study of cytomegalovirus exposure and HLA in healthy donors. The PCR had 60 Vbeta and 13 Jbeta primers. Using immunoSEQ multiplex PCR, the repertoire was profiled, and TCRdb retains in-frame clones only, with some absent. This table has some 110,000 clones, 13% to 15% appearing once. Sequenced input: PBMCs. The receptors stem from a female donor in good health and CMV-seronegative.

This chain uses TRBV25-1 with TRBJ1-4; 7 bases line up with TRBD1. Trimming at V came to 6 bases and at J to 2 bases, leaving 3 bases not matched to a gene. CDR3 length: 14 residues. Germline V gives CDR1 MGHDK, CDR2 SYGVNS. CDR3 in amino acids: CASSSDRTNEKLFF. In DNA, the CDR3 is TGTGCCAGCAGCTCGGACAGGACTAATGAAAAACTGTTTTTT.

CDR3 residues: CSVVGAWDEQFF. Here the CDR3 DNA reads TGCAGCGTTGTGGGGGCCTGGGATGAGCAGTTCTTC. V gene TRBV29-1 combines with J gene TRBJ2-1; D might be TRBD1 (6 bases). This CDR3 is built from 12 residues. Trimming shortened V by 4 bases and J by 8 bases, and 12 bases separated the two germline ends. Per the germline V gene, CDR1 is SQVTM and CDR2 is ANQGSEA.

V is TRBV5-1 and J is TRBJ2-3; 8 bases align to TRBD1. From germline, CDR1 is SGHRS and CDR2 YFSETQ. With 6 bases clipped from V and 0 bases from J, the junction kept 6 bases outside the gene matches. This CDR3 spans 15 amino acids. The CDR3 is CASTNRGDSTDTQYF. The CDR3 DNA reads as TGCGCCAGCACCAACAGGGGGGACAGCACAGATACGCAGTATTTT.

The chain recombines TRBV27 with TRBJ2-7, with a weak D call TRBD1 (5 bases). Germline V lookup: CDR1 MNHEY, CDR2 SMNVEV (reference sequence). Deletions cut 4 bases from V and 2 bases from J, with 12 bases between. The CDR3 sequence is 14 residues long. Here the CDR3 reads CASSYWGSTYEQYF. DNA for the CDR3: TGTGCCAGCAGTTATTGGGGCTCCACCTACGAGCAGTACTTC.

CDR3 protein: CAWSTGVEDEQYF. Here the CDR3 DNA reads TGTGCCTGGAGTACAGGGGTAGAGGACGAGCAGTACTTC. The J gene is TRBJ2-7, the V gene TRBV30, with 7 nucleotides matching TRBD1. Per the germline V gene, CDR1 is GTSNPN and CDR2 is SVGIG (reference sequence). V gave up 2 bases and J gave up 5 bases; unmatched junction bases: 6. This CDR3 is built from 13 residues. Using reference TRBV30 and TRBJ2-7 for the parts outside the CDR3, the full variable domain is SQTIHQWPATLVQPVGSPLSLECTVEGTSNPNLYWYRQAAGRGLQLLFYSVGIGQISSEVPQNLSASRPQDRQFILSSKKLLLSDSGFYLCAWSTGVEDEQYFGPGTRLTVT.

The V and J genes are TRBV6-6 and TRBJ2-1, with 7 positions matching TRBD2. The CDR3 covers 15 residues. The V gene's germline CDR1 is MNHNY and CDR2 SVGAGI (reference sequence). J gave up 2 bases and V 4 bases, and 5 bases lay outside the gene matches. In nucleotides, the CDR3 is TGTGCCAGCAGTTCGCTAGCGGAGACCTACAATGAGCAGTTCTTC. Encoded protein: CASSSLAETYNEQFF.

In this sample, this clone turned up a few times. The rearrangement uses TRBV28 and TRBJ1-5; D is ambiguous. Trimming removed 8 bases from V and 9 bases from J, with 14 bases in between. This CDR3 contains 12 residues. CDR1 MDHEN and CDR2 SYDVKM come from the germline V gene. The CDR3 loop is CASVPYTGPQHF. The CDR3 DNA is TGTGCCAGCGTCCCTTATACGGGGCCCCAGCATTTT.

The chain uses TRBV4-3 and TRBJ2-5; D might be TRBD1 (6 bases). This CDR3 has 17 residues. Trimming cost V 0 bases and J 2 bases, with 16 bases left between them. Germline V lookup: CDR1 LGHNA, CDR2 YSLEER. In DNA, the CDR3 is TGCGCCAGCAGCCAAGACGTATCCGGACAGACACAAGAGACCCAGTACTTC. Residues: CASSQDVSGQTQETQYF.

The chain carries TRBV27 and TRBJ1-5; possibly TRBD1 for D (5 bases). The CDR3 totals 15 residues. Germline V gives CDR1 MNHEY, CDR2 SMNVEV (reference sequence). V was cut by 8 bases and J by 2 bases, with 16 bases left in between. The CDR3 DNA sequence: TGTGCCAGCCGGACGATTGGGGCTGGCAATCAGCCCCAGCATTTT. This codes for CASRTIGAGNQPQHF.

CDR3 DNA: TGTGCCAGCAGCTTAGCGGGGGGGAGAGGTCTCCAAGAAGCTTTCTTT. This gives the protein CASSLAGGRGLQEAFF. V is TRBV7-6 and J is TRBJ1-1; TRBD1 is a possible D gene (5 bases). The V end lost 0 bases, the J end lost 8 bases, and 19 bases lay between the germline ends. CDR1 is SGHVS and CDR2 is FNYEAQ in the germline V gene. The CDR3 is 16 amino acids. The full variable domain, its missing parts supplied by reference TRBV7-6 and TRBJ1-1, is GAGVSQSPRYKVTKRGQDVALRCDPISGHVSLYWYRQALGQGPEFLTYFNYEAQQDKSGLPNDRFSAERPEGSISTLTIQRTEQRDSAMYRCASSLAGGRGLQEAFFGQGTRLTVV.

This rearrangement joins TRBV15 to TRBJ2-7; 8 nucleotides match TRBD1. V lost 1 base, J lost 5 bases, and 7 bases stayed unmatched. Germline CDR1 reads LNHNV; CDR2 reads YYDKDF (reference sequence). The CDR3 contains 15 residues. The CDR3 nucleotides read TGTGCCACCAGCAGAGGACAGGGGACCGGTAACGAGCAGTACTTC. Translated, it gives CATSRGQGTGNEQYF.

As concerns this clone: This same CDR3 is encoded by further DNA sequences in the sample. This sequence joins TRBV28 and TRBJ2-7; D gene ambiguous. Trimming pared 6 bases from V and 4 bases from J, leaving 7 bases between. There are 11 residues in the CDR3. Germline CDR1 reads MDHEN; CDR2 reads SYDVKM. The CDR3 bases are TGTGCCAGCAGCCTCCGGTACGAGCAGTACTTC. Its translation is CASSLRYEQYF.

CDR3 amino acids: CASSEGPLGLAAYNEQFF. The CDR3 coding sequence is TGTGCCAGCAGCGAGGGACCACTTGGACTAGCGGCTTACAATGAGCAGTTCTTC. The gene calls are TRBV11-3 and TRBJ2-1; 10 nucleotides align to TRBD2. This CDR3 is 18 amino acids long. Germline values: CDR1 SGHNT, CDR2 YENEEA. The J segment lost 4 bases and the V segment lost 5 bases, leaving 14 bases of the junction unmatched.

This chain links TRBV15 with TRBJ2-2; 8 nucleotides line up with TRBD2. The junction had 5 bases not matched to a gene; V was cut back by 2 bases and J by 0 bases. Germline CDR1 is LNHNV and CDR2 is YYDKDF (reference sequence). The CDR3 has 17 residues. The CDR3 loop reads CATSRSRLATNTGELFF. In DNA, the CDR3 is TGTGCCACCAGCAGATCTCGACTAGCGACGAACACCGGGGAGCTGTTTTTT.

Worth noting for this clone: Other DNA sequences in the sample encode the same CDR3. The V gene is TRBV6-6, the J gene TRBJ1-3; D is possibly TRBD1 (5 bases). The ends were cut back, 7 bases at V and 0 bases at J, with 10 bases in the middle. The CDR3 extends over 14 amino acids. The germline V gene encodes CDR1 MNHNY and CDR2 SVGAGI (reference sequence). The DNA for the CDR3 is TGTGCCAGCAACACAGGAACCTCTGGAAACACCATATATTTT. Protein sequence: CASNTGTSGNTIYF.

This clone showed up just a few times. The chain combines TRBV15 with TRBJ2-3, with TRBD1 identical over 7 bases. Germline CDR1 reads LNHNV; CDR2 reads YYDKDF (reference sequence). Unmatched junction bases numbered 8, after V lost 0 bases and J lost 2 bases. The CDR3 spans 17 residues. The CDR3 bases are TGTGCCACCAGCAGAGATTGGGGACAGTGGGACACAGATACGCAGTATTTT. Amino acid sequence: CATSRDWGQWDTDTQYF.

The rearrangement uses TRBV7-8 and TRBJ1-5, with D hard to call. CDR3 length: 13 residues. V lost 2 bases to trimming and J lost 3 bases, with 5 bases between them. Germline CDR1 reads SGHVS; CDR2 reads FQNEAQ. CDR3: CASSLLVNQPQHF. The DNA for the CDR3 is TGTGCCAGCAGCTTACTCGTCAATCAGCCCCAGCATTTT.

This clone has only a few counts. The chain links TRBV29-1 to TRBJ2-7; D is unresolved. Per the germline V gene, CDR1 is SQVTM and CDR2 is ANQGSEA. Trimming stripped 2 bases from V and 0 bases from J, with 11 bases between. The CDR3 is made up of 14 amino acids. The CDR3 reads CSVELRESSYEQYF. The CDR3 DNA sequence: TGCAGCGTTGAACTGCGCGAAAGCTCCTACGAGCAGTACTTC.

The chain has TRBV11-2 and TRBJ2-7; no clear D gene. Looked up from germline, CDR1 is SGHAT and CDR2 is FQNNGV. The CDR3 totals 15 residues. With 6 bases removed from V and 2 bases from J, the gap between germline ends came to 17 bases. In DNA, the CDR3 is TGTGCCAGCAGTACCTGGCCCCGCTTCCCCTACGAGCAGTACTTC. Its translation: CASSTWPRFPYEQYF.